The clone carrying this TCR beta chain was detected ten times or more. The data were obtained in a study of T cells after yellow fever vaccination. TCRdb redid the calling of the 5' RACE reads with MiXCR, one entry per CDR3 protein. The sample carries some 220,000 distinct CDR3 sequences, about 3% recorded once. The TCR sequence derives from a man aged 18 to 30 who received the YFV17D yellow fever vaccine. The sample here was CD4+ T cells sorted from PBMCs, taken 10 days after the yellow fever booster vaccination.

DNA for the CDR3: TGTGCCAGCTCACCGAGGGCTTCCCTTTCAGATACGCAGTATTTT. Its translation: CASSPRASLSDTQYF. The V call is TRBV18, the J call TRBJ2-3, with D tentatively TRBD2 (5 bases). This CDR3 has 15 amino acids. V shed 3 bases and J shed 4 bases, with 14 bases lying between them. Germline V gene lookup returns CDR1 KGHSH and CDR2 LQKENI.